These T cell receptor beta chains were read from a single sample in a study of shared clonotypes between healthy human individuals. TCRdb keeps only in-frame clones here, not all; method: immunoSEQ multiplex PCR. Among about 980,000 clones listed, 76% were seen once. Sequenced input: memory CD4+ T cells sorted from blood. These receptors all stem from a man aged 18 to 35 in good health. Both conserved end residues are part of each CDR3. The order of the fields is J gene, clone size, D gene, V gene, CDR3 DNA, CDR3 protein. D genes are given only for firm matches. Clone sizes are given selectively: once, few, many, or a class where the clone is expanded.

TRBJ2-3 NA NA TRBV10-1 TGCGCCAGCAGCTCTGGGGACACAGATACGCAGTATTTT CASSSGDTDTQYF
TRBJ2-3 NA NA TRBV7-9 TGTGCCAGCAGCGAAGGACAGCTCGGAACAGATACGCAGTATTTT CASSEGQLGTDTQYF
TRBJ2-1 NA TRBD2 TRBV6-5 TGTGCCAGCAGTTCGACCGGGACTAGCCTGTTCTTC CASSSTGTSLFF
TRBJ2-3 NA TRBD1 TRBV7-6 TGTGCCAGCAGCTTAGTTGGACAGGCCCGCACAGATACGCAGTATTTT CASSLVGQARTDTQYF
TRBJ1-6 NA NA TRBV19 TGTGCCAGTAAGTGGAGCTGGTCCTCTGAAGATTCACCCCTCCACTTT CASKWSWSSEDSPLHF
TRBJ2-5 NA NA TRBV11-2 TGTGCCAGCAGCTCCGGGCCCCAAGAGACCCAGTACTTC CASSSGPQETQYF
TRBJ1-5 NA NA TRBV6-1 TGTGCCAGCAGTGAAAGTTCCTATGGAGGCAACAATCAGCCCCAGCATTTT CASSESSYGGNNQPQHF
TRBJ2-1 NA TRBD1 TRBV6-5 TGTGCCAGCAGCTACAGGGGCCTCCACAATGAGCAGTTCTTC CASSYRGLHNEQFF
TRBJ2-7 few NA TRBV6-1 TGTGCCAGCAGTGTCGAAGGGCAGTCCGTCTACGAGCAGTACTTC CASSVEGQSVYEQYF
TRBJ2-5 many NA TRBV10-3 TGTGCCATCAGTGGGGAGGTCCAAGAGACCCAGTACTTC CAISGEVQETQYF
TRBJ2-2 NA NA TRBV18 TGTGCCAGCTCACCCCAGAGGAGCACCGGGGAGCTGTTTTTT CASSPQRSTGELFF
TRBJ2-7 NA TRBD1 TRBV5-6 TGTGCCAGCAGCTTGGCCCCCGGACAGGGGAGCTCCTACGAGCAGTACTTC CASSLAPGQGSSYEQYF
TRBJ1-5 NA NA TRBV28 TGTGCCAGCAGTTTATTTTCCCTTAATCAGCCCCAGCATTTT CASSLFSLNQPQHF
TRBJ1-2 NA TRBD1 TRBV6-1 TGTGCCAGCAGTGGCCGGGACAGGGCCTATGGCTACACCTTC CASSGRDRAYGYTF
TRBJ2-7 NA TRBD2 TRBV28 TGTGCCAGCAGTTTAGGGACTAGCGCCAACTACGAGCAGTACTTC CASSLGTSANYEQYF
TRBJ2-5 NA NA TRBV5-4 TGTGCCAGCAGCTTCCATAGCCGGGGGACCCAGTACTTC CASSFHSRGTQYF
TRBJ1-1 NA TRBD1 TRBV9 TGTGCCAGCAGCGTAGGAGGGGACAGGAAAGAAGCTTTCTTT CASSVGGDRKEAFF